These T cell receptor beta chains were read from a single sample in a study of beta chain features in type 1 diabetes. Sequenced by immunoSEQ multiplex PCR; TCRdb stores in-frame clones only, minus some. This sample carries 400,000 to 550,000 clones, approximately 10% of them seen once, and the ten largest clones take about 0.042%. Specimen: naive CD4+ T cells from blood. These receptors all stem from a woman between 18 and 29 years old in good health. Both conserved end residues are part of each CDR3. A D gene is named only where the DNA matches it firmly. Expanded clones are given a class, and other clones once, few, many or no size at all.

V gene,J gene,D gene,clone size,CDR3 DNA,CDR3 protein
TRBV2,TRBJ2-1,TRBD1,-,TGTGCCAGCACCAAGGGACAGGGGACTGGAAATGAGCAGTTCTTC,CASTKGQGTGNEQFF
TRBV27,TRBJ1-5,-,few,TGTGCCAGCAGTTTACAGACAGGCCGCGATCAGCCCCAGCATTTT,CASSLQTGRDQPQHF
TRBV18,TRBJ2-5,TRBD2,-,TGTGCCAGCTCACCGACAGGGACTAGCGGGGTTAAAGAGACCCAGTACTTC,CASSPTGTSGVKETQYF
TRBV15,TRBJ2-6,-,-,TGTGCCACCAGCAGAGTTTTTTCTGGGGCCAACGTCCTGACTTTC,CATSRVFSGANVLTF
TRBV10-3,TRBJ1-6,-,-,TGTGCCATCAGCGACAGTTCCGGAAATTCACCCCTCCACTTT,CAISDSSGNSPLHF
TRBV7-2,TRBJ2-1,TRBD2,few,TGTGCCAGCAGTCGCCCCCCTGCTAGCGGGGGCAATGAGCAGTTCTTC,CASSRPPASGGNEQFF
TRBV6-5,TRBJ2-1,-,few,TGTGCCAGCAGCGACAGCGTGGTCTATGAGCAGTTCTTC,CASSDSVVYEQFF
TRBV4-3,TRBJ2-2,-,few,TGCGCCAGCAGCCAAGGAAAGAGGGGTGATGACACCGGGGAGCTGTTTTTT,CASSQGKRGDDTGELFF
TRBV30,TRBJ2-7,-,few,TGTGCCTGGAGTGAACGACTAGTGTCCGAGCAGTACTTC,CAWSERLVSEQYF
TRBV29-1,TRBJ2-3,-,few,TGCAGCGTTGACAAGTACAGCACAGATACGCAGTATTTT,CSVDKYSTDTQYF
TRBV28,TRBJ1-2,-,-,TGTGCCAGCAGTTTTAGTAACTATGGCTACACCTTC,CASSFSNYGYTF
TRBV29-1,TRBJ2-3,-,-,TGCAGCGTTGGCACGCAGGGAGGCGATACGCAGTATTTT,CSVGTQGGDTQYF
TRBV7-2,TRBJ1-4,-,-,TGTGCCAGCAGCTTAGGGACAGTTGATGGTGAAAAACTGTTTTTT,CASSLGTVDGEKLFF
TRBV7-2,TRBJ2-7,TRBD1,-,TGTGCCAGCAGCCCTCCGGGACAGTGGTTCTACGAGCAGTACTTC,CASSPPGQWFYEQYF
TRBV2,TRBJ2-2,-,-,TGTGCCAGCAGTGGTGACACCGGGGAGCTGTTTTTT,CASSGDTGELFF
TRBV6-5,TRBJ2-2,-,-,TGTGCCAGCATTGACAGCTTGAACACCGGGGAGCTGTTTTTT,CASIDSLNTGELFF
TRBV20-1,TRBJ2-3,-,-,TGCAGTGCAGGAATCATGGATACGCAGTATTTT,CSAGIMDTQYF
TRBV9,TRBJ1-1,-,few,TGTGCCAGCAGCGTAGTAGTGAACACTGAAGCTTTCTTT,CASSVVVNTEAFF
TRBV7-6,TRBJ2-3,-,few,TGTGCCAGCAGCAACTCGCGCACAGATACGCAGTATTTT,CASSNSRTDTQYF
TRBV2,TRBJ1-5,-,once,TGTGCCAGCAGTGCACAGGGTTATAGCAATCAGCCCCAGCATTTT,CASSAQGYSNQPQHF
TRBV19,TRBJ1-2,-,few,TGTGCCAGTAAGCAGAGTTATGGCTACACCTTC,CASKQSYGYTF
TRBV7-9,TRBJ2-7,-,few,TGTGCCAGCAGCTCAAGGACGGCCCCCTACGAGCAGTACTTC,CASSSRTAPYEQYF
TRBV7-8,TRBJ2-6,-,-,TGTGCCAGCAGCGCCATACTGGGCTCTGGGGCCAACGTCCTGACTTTC,CASSAILGSGANVLTF
TRBV5-1,TRBJ2-5,-,few,TGCGCCAGCAGCTTGCAGGGGCTGGAGACCCAGTACTTC,CASSLQGLETQYF
TRBV12-5,TRBJ2-1,TRBD2,few,TGTGCTAGTGGTTTGGTGGTATGGGGCGGGAGGGCCCTCGGTGAGCAGTTCTTC,CASGLVVWGGRALGEQFF